This is a list of T cell receptor beta chains from one sample in a study of T-cell reconstitution after alpha-beta-depleted transplantation in children. Each CDR3 protein gets one entry after TCRdb re-called the PCR reads with MiXCR. The repertoire holds about 580,000 distinct CDR3 sequences, with around 27% as singletons. Sequencing used PBMCs, obtained before TCRalphabeta/CD19-depleted stem cell transplant. The receptors come from a boy under two years old with Wiskott-Aldrich syndrome, due to receive a stem cell transplant. The CDR3 runs from the conserved cysteine through the conserved F or W. Each record gives: CDR3 DNA, CDR3 protein, D gene, J gene, V gene, clone size. A D gene is named only where the DNA matches it firmly. Only some rows state a clone size, as once, few, many or a class for expanded clones.

CDR3 DNA: TGCAGTGCTAGTCCCATAATCGGTCAACACACAGATACGCAGTATTTT; CDR3 protein: CSASPIIGQHTDTQYF; D gene: NA; J gene: TRBJ2-3; V gene: TRBV20-1; clone size: NA
CDR3 DNA: TGCGCCAGCAGCTTGTTCCTAGCGGGAGCCAAAGAGACCCAGTACTTC; CDR3 protein: CASSLFLAGAKETQYF; D gene: TRBD2; J gene: TRBJ2-5; V gene: TRBV5-1; clone size: few
CDR3 DNA: TGCAGCGGCCGTGACAGGGGGGATGGCGAGCAGTACTTC; CDR3 protein: CSGRDRGDGEQYF; D gene: TRBD1; J gene: TRBJ2-7; V gene: TRBV29-1; clone size: NA
CDR3 DNA: TGTGCCAGCAGTTACACCAGGACAGGGGCCAACGGGGAGCTGTTTTTT; CDR3 protein: CASSYTRTGANGELFF; D gene: TRBD1; J gene: TRBJ2-2; V gene: TRBV6-5; clone size: NA
CDR3 DNA: TGCGCCAGCAGTGCCCTCACCAGGGGTCCGAACACCGGGGAGCTGTTTTTT; CDR3 protein: CASSALTRGPNTGELFF; D gene: NA; J gene: TRBJ2-2; V gene: TRBV10-1; clone size: few
CDR3 DNA: TGTGCCAGCAGTCCGGACAGGGTCCGCTCCTACGAGCAGTACTTC; CDR3 protein: CASSPDRVRSYEQYF; D gene: TRBD1; J gene: TRBJ2-7; V gene: TRBV28; clone size: few
CDR3 DNA: TGCAGTGTAGGCGAGCGAGTACAGTACTTC; CDR3 protein: CSVGERVQYF; D gene: NA; J gene: TRBJ2-7; V gene: TRBV20-1; clone size: NA
CDR3 DNA: TGTGCCAGCAGCCCCCGACTAGCGGGAGCCAGGGAGCAGTACTTC; CDR3 protein: CASSPRLAGAREQYF; D gene: TRBD2; J gene: TRBJ2-7; V gene: TRBV13; clone size: NA
CDR3 DNA: TGTGCCACCCTCCCCGGACTAGGTGACCACAATGAGCAGTTCTTC; CDR3 protein: CATLPGLGDHNEQFF; D gene: TRBD2; J gene: TRBJ2-1; V gene: TRBV6-1; clone size: many
CDR3 DNA: TGCAGTGCTAGAGATCTTGGCGCCCCCGAATCCAATGAGCAGTTCTTC; CDR3 protein: CSARDLGAPESNEQFF; D gene: NA; J gene: TRBJ2-1; V gene: TRBV20-1; clone size: NA
CDR3 DNA: TGCGCCAGCAGCCCCGGGACTAGCGGACGTCATACGCAGTATTTT; CDR3 protein: CASSPGTSGRHTQYF; D gene: TRBD2; J gene: TRBJ2-3; V gene: TRBV5-1; clone size: NA
CDR3 DNA: TGTGCCAGCAGTGAACAGGGCGATGGCTACACCTTC; CDR3 protein: CASSEQGDGYTF; D gene: NA; J gene: TRBJ1-2; V gene: TRBV2; clone size: few
CDR3 DNA: TGTGCCAGCACTCCGGGACAGGGTTATAGCAATCAGCCCCAGCATTTT; CDR3 protein: CASTPGQGYSNQPQHF; D gene: TRBD1; J gene: TRBJ1-5; V gene: TRBV28; clone size: few
CDR3 DNA: TGCAGTGTCACCGGGACTAGCCCATACAATGAGCAGTTCTTC; CDR3 protein: CSVTGTSPYNEQFF; D gene: TRBD2; J gene: TRBJ2-1; V gene: TRBV20-1; clone size: NA